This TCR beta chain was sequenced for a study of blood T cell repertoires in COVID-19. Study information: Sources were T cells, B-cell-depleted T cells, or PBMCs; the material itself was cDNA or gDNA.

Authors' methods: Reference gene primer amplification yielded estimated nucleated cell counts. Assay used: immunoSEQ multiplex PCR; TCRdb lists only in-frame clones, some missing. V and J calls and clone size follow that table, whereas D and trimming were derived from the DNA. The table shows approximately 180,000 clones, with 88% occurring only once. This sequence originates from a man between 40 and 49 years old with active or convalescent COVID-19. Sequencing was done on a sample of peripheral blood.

CDR3 nucleotide sequence: TGTGCCAGCAGTGACGGTCCCAGGGGTGATGAAAAACTGTTTTTT. This translates into CASSDGPRGDEKLFF. The rearrangement links TRBV6-1 to TRBJ1-4; D is possibly TRBD1 (6 bases). Trimming stripped 3 bases from V and 6 bases from J, with 14 bases between. The CDR3 is 15 amino acids. Germline CDR1 is MNHNS and CDR2 is SASEGT.